The 3 T cell receptor beta chains below come from one sample, sequenced in a study of OX40 agonist ivuxolimab in advanced cancers. Libraries were prepared by immunoSEQ multiplex PCR; TCRdb keeps only in-frame clonotypes and omits some of them. Here the sample spans tens of thousands of clones, about 88% being singletons. The material sequenced was CD4+ or CD8+ T cells sorted from blood, taken in a trial of the OX40 agonist ivuxolimab. The receptors were sampled from an adult with an advanced solid tumor such as melanoma, head and neck, liver or kidney cancer.

The chain has TRBV5-5 and TRBJ1-1; no definite D call. V was pared by 0 bases and J by 3 bases, with 12 bases between. CDR3 size: 15 residues. Germline V gives CDR1 SGHKS, CDR2 YYEKEE (reference sequence). In DNA, the CDR3 is TGTGCCAGCAGCTTGGCTCCATCGGGCTACACTGAAGCTTTCTTT. This codes for CASSLAPSGYTEAFF.

This rearrangement joins TRBV27 to TRBJ2-7; D possibly corresponds to TRBD1 (6 bases). This CDR3 has 14 residues. Germline V gene data show CDR1 as MNHEY and CDR2 as SMNVEV (reference sequence). The germline V and J ends were trimmed by 5 bases and 2 bases, with 13 bases remaining between them. CDR3 in DNA: TGTGCCAGCAGTATTCGGGACAACACCTACGAGCAGTACTTC. This sequence encodes CASSIRDNTYEQYF.

The chain couples TRBV4-1 to TRBJ2-7; D is unresolved. V gave up 0 bases and J gave up 3 bases, with 12 bases separating them. The CDR3 extends over 15 amino acids. From germline, CDR1 is MGHRA and CDR2 YSYEKL. CDR3 region: CASSQEEGYHYEQYF. The CDR3 coding sequence is TGCGCCAGCAGCCAAGAAGAAGGTTACCACTACGAGCAGTACTTC.